The rows below give T cell receptor beta chains drawn from one sample of a study of long-term antiretroviral therapy in people with HIV. Libraries were prepared by immunoSEQ multiplex PCR; TCRdb keeps only in-frame clonotypes and omits some of them. The data show about 28,000 clones, with 80% to 85% seen just once and roughly 9.8% held by the top ten. The source material was unsorted PBMCs, sampled nearly 2.9 years after starting antiretroviral therapy. Receptors were obtained from a man aged 25-45 years with HIV. Each CDR3 is given with its conserved first and last residue. The D gene is left open where the match is weak. Some rows mark clone size as missing; the rest say once, few, many or name a class of expanded clone.

NA,TRBV10-1,TRBJ2-5,NA,TGCGCCAGCAGTGAGTCGAACAGGCAAGAGACCCAGTACTTC,CASSESNRQETQYF
NA,TRBV7-9,TRBJ1-4,TRBD1,TGTGCCAGCAGTTTGAGGACAGGGCGAAATGAAAAACTGTTTTTT,CASSLRTGRNEKLFF
NA,TRBV4-1,TRBJ1-5,NA,TGCGCCAGCAGCCAAGAACAGGCGAACAATCAGCCCCAGCATTTT,CASSQEQANNQPQHF
NA,TRBV6-5,TRBJ2-7,TRBD1,TGTGCCAGCAGTTCCTTGACAGGGTCCTACGAGCAGTACTTC,CASSSLTGSYEQYF
NA,TRBV7-8,TRBJ1-2,TRBD1,TGTGCCAGCAGCTTAGAGGGGGACAGCTTTTTCTATGGCTACACCTTC,CASSLEGDSFFYGYTF
NA,TRBV13,TRBJ1-6,TRBD1,TGTGCCAGCAGCAACCGACAGGGGCATTCACCCCTCCACTTT,CASSNRQGHSPLHF
NA,TRBV27,TRBJ1-5,NA,TGTGCCAGCAGCTCAGGTCAGGGTTGGAATCAGCCCCAGCATTTT,CASSSGQGWNQPQHF
NA,TRBV7-2,TRBJ1-4,NA,TGTGCCAGCAGCTCCCAGGGGCGTGAAAAACTGTTTTTT,CASSSQGREKLFF
NA,TRBV9,TRBJ1-2,TRBD1,TGTGCCAGCAGCGTAGGGGACAGGGCGGAGGGCTACACCTTC,CASSVGDRAEGYTF
NA,TRBV15,TRBJ1-6,NA,TGTGCCACCAGCACAGGAGGAGGGCCTTATAATTCACCCCTCCACTTT,CATSTGGGPYNSPLHF
NA,TRBV7-3,TRBJ2-3,TRBD2,TGTGCCAGCAGCCCGGTAGCGGGGGGAATGGTAGATACGCAGTATTTT,CASSPVAGGMVDTQYF
NA,TRBV6-6,TRBJ1-4,NA,TGTGCCAGCAGCTCCGACAGAGCAACTAATGAAAAACTGTTTTTT,CASSSDRATNEKLFF
once,TRBV7-9,TRBJ2-5,TRBD1,TGTGCCAGCAGCGCCGAGGACAGGGTAAAGAGGGACCAGTACTTC,CASSAEDRVKRDQYF
NA,TRBV11-3,TRBJ2-3,NA,TGTGCCAGCAGCTTTAGCGGAGGGGGCCCAGATACGCAGTATTTT,CASSFSGGGPDTQYF